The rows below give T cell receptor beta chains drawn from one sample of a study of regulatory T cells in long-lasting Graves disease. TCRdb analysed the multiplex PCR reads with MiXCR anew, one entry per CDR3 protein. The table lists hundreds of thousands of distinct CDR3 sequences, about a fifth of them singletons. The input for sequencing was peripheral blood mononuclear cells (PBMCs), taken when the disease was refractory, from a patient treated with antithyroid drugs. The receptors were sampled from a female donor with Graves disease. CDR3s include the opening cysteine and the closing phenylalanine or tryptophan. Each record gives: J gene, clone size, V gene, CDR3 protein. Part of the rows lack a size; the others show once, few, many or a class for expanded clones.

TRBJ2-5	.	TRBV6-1	CASSNRDRGGETQYF
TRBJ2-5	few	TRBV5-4	CASSLPDGLQETQYF
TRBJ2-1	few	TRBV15	CATSRDPTSRLAIFNEQFF
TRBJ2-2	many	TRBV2	CASRRESTGELFF
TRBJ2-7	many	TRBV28	CASSHYRDPTYEQYF
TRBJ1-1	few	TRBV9	CASSVDAGGGTEAFF
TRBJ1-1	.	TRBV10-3	CAISEGGGGTEAFF
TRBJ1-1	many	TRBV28	CASSLGQGASEAFF
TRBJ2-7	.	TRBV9	CASILGLTYEQYF
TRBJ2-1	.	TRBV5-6	CASSYTVSSYNEQFF
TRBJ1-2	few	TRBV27	CASSPRLIGNYGYTF
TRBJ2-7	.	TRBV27	CASSPRRVNYEQYF
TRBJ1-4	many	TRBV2	CASTRRAGGFEKLFF
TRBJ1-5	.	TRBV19	CASSIGWSNQPQHF
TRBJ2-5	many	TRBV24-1	CATRGPGPEETQYF
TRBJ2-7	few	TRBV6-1	CASRPGLAGGDTYEQYF
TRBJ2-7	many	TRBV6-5	CASSYPTGEQYF
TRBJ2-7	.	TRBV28	CASSFRQGTYEQYF
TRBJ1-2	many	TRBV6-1	CASSEWGYGYTF
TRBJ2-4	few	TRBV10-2	CASWDTGSKNIQYF
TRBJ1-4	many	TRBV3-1	CASSQTGTAGKLFF
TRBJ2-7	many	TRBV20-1	CSARPFAGVGYEQYF
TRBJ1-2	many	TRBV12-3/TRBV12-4	CASTRTGVGYTF
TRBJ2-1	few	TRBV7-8	CASSRTGTAIPDNEQFF
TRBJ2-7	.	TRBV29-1	CSVDGLPGYEQYF
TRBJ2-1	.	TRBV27	CASSFYPPLPNEQFF
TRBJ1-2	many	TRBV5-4	CASSATGTTNYGYTF
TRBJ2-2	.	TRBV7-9	CASSLAPVVAGRGTGELFF
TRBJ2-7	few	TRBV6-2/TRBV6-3	CASRNSGSLEQYF
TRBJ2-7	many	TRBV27	CASSLRTGQGGGYYEQYF
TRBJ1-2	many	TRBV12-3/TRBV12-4	CASRFSSSGQNYGYTF
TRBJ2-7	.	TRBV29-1	CSVEVRLSGSIYEQYF
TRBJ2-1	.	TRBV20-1	CSASPGVRNEQFF
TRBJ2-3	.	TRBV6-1	CASSPGGGSTDTQYF
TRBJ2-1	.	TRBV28	CASSYYQGLAAGNEQFF
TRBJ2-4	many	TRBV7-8	CASSPHRTGLAKNIQYF
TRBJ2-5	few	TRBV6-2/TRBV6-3	CASTREGLGGETQYF
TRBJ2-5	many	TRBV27	CASSFNWGGLETQYF
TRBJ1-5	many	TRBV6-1	CASSLGQGTFQPQHF
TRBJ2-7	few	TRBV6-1	CASNDYEQYF
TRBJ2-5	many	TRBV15	CATSRDPGETQYF